Included here is one T cell receptor beta chain sequence, with context. The data are from a study of early stage breast cancer tumors. At the level of the study: Around 10-fold was the mean read coverage per sample.

Trimming cost V 0 bases and J 2 bases, with 8 bases left between them. The length of the CDR3 is 13 residues. Germline CDR1 GTSNPN, CDR2 SVGIG (reference sequence). Only in-frame clones appear in the TCRdb table, and some are missing; sequencing was by immunoSEQ multiplex PCR. The sample lists around 78,000 clones, around four fifths seen once, with roughly 3.5% in the top ten. The chain has TRBV30 and TRBJ2-7; no definite D call. This TCR was sampled from a person in their sixties with breast cancer. Sequenced sample: blood. DNA of the CDR3: TGTGCCTGGAGTGTTTACCGGGCCTACGAGCAGTACTTC. Translated: CAWSVYRAYEQYF.